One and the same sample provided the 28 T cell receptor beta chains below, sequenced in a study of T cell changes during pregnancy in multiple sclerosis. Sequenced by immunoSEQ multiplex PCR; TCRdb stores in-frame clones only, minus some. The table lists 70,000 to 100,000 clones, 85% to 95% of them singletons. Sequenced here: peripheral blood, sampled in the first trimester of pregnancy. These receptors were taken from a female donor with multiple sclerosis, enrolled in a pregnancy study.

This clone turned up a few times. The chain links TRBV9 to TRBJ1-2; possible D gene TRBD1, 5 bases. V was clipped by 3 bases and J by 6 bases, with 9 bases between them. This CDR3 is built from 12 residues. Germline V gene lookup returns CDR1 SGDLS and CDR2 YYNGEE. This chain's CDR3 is CASSARADGYTF. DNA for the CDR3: TGTGCCAGCAGCGCCAGGGCGGATGGCTACACCTTC.

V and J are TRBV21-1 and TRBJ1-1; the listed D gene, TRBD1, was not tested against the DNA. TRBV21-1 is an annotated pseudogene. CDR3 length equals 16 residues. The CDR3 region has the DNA TGTGCCAGCAGCAACGGGGACAGGGATGATCGCACTGAAGCTTTCTTT. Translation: CASSNGDRDDRTEAFF.

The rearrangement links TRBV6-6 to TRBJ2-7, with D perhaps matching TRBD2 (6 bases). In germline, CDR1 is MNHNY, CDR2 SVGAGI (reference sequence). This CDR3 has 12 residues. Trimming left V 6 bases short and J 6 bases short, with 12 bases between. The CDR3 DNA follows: TGTGCCAGCAGCCCCGCGGGGAGCGAGCAGTACTTC. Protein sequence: CASSPAGSEQYF.

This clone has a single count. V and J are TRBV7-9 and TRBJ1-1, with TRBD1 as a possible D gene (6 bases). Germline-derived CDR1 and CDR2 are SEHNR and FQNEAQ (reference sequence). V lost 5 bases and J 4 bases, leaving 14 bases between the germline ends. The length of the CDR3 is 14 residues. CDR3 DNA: TGTGCCAGCAGCAGGGGACAACAAAGCACTGAAGCTTTCTTT. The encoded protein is CASSRGQQSTEAFF.

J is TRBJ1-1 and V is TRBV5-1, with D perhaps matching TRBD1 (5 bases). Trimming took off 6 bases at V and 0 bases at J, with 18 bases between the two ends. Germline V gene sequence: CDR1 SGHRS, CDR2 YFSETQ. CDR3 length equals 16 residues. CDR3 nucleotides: TGCGCCAGCAAGGAAGGGAGGGGAAATATGAACACTGAAGCTTTCTTT. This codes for CASKEGRGNMNTEAFF.

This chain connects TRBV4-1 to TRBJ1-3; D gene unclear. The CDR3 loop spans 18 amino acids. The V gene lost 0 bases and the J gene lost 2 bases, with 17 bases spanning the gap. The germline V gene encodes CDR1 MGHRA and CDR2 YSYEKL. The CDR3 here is CASSQDRSPLRPGNTIYF. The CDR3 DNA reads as TGCGCCAGCAGCCAAGATCGGAGCCCCCTAAGGCCTGGAAACACCATATATTTT.

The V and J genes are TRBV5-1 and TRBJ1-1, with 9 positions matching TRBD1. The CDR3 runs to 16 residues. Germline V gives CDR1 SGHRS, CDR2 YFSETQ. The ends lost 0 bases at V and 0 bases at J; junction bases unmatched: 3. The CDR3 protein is CASSLGQGGMNTEAFF. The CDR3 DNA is TGCGCCAGCAGCTTGGGACAGGGGGGAATGAACACTGAAGCTTTCTTT.

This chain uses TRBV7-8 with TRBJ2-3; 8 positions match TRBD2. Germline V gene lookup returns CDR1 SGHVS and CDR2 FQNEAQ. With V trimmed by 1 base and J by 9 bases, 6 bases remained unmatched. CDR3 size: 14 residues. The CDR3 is CASSLERGGRTQYF. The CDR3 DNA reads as TGTGCCAGCAGCTTAGAACGGGGGGGCCGCACGCAGTATTTT.

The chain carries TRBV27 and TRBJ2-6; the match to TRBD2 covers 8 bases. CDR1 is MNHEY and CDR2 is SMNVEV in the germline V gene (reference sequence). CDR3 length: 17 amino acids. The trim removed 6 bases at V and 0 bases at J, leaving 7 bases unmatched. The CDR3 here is CASRPDSGSSGANVLTF. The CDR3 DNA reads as TGTGCCAGCAGGCCGGACAGCGGGAGCTCTGGGGCCAACGTCCTGACTTTC. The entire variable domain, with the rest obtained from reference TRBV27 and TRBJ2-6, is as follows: EAQVTQNPRYLITVTGKKLTVTCSQNMNHEYMSWYRQDPGLGLRQIYYSMNVEVTDKGDVPEGYKVSRKEKRNFPLILESPSPNQTSLYFCASRPDSGSSGANVLTFGAGSRLTVL.

CDR3 nucleotide sequence: TGCGCCAGCAGCCAAGGGGCAGGGACAGGGGGGACCTACGAGCAGTACTTC. Translating gives CASSQGAGTGGTYEQYF. This rearrangement joins TRBV4-3 to TRBJ2-7; 11 positions agree with TRBD1. Germline CDR1 reads LGHNA; CDR2 reads YSLEER. The CDR3 is 17 amino acids. Trimming at V came to 1 base and at J to 2 bases, leaving 7 bases not matched to a gene.

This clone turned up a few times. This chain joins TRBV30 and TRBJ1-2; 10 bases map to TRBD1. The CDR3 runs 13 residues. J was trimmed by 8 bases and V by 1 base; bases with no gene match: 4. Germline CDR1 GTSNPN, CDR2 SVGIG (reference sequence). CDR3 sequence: CAWSARDRGGYTF. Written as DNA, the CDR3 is TGTGCCTGGAGTGCCCGGGACAGGGGAGGCTACACCTTC.

The CDR3 DNA reads TGTGCCAGCAGCATACAGGGAAACACTGAAGCTTTCTTT. Translated, it gives CASSIQGNTEAFF. The chain uses TRBV7-6 and TRBJ1-1, with D perhaps matching TRBD1 (6 bases). In germline, CDR1 is SGHVS, CDR2 FNYEAQ. The CDR3 has 13 amino acids. V lost 5 bases to trimming and J lost 2 bases, with 9 bases between them.

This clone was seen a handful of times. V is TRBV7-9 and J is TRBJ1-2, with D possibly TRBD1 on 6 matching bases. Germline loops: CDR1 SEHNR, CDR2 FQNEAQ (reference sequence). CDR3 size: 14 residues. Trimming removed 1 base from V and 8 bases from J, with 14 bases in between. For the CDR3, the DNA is TGTGCCAGCAGCTTAGTAGGGGCAGGGGAAGGCTACACCTTC. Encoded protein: CASSLVGAGEGYTF.

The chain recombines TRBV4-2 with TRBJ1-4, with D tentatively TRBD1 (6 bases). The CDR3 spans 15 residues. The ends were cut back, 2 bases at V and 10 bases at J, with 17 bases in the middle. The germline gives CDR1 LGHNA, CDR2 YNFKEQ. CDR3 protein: CASSQTRTVGGKLFF. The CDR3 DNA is TGTGCCAGCAGCCAAACTAGGACAGTAGGGGGAAAACTGTTTTTT.

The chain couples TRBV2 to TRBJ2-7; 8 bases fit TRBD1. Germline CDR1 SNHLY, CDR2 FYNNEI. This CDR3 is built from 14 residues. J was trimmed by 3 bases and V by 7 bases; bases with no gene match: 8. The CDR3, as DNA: TGTGCCAGCAATCCAGACAGGGGACTCTACGAGCAGTACTTC. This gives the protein CASNPDRGLYEQYF.

The CDR3 region has the DNA TGTGCCAGCAGCGTAGCTAGCGGGAGTGCAACCTACGAGCAGTACTTC. This sequence encodes CASSVASGSATYEQYF. V gene TRBV9 combines with J gene TRBJ2-7; 10 nucleotides line up with TRBD2. V lost 0 bases to trimming and J lost 2 bases; unmatched junction nucleotides: 5. CDR1 SGDLS and CDR2 YYNGEE come from the germline V gene. The CDR3 consists of 16 residues.

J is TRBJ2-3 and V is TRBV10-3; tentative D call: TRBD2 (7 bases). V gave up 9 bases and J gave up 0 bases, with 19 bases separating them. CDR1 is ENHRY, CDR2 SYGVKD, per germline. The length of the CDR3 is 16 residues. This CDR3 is CAIRGLAVNSTDTQYF. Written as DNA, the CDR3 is TGTGCCATTCGGGGGCTAGCGGTGAATAGCACAGATACGCAGTATTTT.

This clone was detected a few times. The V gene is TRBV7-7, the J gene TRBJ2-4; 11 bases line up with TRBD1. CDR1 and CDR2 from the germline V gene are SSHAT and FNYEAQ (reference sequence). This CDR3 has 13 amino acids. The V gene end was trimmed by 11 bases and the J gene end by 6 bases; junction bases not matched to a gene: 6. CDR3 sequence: CASGQGARNIQYF. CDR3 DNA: TGTGCCTCCGGACAGGGGGCGAGAAACATTCAGTACTTC. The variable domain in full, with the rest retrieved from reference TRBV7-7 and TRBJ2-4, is GAGVSQSPRYKVTKRGQDVTLRCDPISSHATLYWYQQALGQGPEFLTYFNYEAQPDKSGLPSDRFSAERPEGSISTLTIQRTEQRDSAMYRCASGQGARNIQYFGAGTRLSVL.

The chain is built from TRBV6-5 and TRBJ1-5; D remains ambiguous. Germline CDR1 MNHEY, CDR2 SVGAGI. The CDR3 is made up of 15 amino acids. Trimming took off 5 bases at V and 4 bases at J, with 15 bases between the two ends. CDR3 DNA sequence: TGTGCCAGCAGTCCCCGGCAGTCGGGGAATCAGCCCCAGCATTTT. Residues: CASSPRQSGNQPQHF.

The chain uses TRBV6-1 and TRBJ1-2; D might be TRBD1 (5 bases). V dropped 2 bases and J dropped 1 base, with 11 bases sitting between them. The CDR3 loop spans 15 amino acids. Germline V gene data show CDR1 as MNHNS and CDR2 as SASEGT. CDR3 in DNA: TGTGCCAGCAGTGAATTGTCAGGGATTAACTATGGCTACACCTTC. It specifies CASSELSGINYGYTF.

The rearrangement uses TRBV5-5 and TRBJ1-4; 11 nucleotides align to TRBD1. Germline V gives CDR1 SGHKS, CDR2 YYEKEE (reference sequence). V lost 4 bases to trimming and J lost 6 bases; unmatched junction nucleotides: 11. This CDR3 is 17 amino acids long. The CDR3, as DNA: TGTGCCAGCAGCCCCCTACCCCCGGGACAGGGGGATGAAAAACTGTTTTTT. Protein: CASSPLPPGQGDEKLFF.

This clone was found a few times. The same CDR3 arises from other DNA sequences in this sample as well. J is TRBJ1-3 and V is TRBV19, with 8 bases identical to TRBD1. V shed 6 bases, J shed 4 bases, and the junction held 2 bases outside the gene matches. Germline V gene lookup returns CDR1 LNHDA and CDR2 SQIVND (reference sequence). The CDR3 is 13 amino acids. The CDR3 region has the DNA TGTGCCAGTAGCAGGACAGGGGGAAACACCATATATTTT. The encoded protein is CASSRTGGNTIYF.

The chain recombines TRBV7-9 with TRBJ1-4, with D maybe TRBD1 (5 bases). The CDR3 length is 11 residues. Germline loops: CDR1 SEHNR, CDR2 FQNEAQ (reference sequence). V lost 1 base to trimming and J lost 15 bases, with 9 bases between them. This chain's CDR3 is CASSLDRRVFF. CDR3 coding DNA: TGTGCCAGCAGCTTAGACAGGAGGGTGTTTTTT.

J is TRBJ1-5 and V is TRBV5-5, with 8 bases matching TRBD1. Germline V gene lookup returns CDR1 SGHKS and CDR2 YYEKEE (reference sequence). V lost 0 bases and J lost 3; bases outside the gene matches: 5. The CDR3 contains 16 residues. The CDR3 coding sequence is TGTGCCAGCAGCTTGGATGACAGGGGACTCAATCAGCCCCAGCATTTT. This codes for CASSLDDRGLNQPQHF.

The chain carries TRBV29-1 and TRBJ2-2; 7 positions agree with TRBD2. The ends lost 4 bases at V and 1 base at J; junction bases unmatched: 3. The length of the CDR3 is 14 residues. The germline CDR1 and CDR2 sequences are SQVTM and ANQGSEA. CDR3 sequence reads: CSVAASGNTGELFF. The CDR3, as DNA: TGCAGCGTTGCGGCTAGCGGGAACACCGGGGAGCTGTTTTTT.

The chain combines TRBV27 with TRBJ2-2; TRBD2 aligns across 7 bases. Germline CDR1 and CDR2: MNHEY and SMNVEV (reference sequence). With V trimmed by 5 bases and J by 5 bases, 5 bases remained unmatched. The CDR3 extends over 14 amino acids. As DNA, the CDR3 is TGTGCCAGCAGTGCCGCCGGGAGGACCGGGGAGCTGTTTTTT. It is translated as CASSAAGRTGELFF.

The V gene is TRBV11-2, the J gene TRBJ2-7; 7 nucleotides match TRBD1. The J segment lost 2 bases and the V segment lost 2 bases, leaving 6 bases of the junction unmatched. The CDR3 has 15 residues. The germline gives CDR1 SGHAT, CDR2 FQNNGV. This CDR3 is CASSLQTGTAYEQYF. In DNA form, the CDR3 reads TGTGCCAGCAGCTTACAAACCGGGACAGCCTACGAGCAGTACTTC.

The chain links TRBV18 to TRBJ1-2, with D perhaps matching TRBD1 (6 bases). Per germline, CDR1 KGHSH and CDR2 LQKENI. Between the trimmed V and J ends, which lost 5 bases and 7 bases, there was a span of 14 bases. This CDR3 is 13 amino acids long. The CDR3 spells CASSELDRGGYTF. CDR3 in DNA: TGTGCCAGCTCAGAGCTGGACAGAGGTGGCTACACCTTC.